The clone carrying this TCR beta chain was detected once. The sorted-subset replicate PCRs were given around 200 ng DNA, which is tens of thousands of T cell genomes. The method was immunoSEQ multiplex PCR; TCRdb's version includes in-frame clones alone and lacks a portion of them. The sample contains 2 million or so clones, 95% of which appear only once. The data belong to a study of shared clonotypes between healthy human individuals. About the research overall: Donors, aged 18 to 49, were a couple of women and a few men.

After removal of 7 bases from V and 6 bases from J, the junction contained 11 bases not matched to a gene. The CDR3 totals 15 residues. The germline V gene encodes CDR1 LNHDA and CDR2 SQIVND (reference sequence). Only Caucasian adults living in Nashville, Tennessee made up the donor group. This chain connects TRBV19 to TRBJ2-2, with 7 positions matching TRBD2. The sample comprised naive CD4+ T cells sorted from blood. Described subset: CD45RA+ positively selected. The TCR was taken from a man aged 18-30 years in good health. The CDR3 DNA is TGTGCCAGTACTGCCCTCGGACTAGTCGCCGGGGAGCTGTTTTTT. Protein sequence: CASTALGLVAGELFF.